The 18 T cell receptor beta chains below were found in one sample sequenced in a study of T cell repertoires in cytomegalovirus infection. Antigen specificity for these receptors is unknown. TCRdb itself ran the reads through MiXCR, one entry per CDR3 protein. Seen here are about 570,000 distinct CDR3 sequences, roughly 43% observed once, and the top ten hold 48%. Sequences were derived from cultured PBMCs, sampled from culture after CMV antigen stimulation. The receptor source for this set is a human donor in good health (CMV status not recorded). Some clones in this sample may be carry-over from other donors' samples.

This clonotype was recorded once. The chain carries TRBV6-8 and TRBJ2-7; possible D gene TRBD1, 6 bases. Germline V gene sequence: CDR1 MNHGY, CDR2 SAAAGT. V lost 7 bases to trimming and J lost 1 base, with 11 bases between them. The CDR3 length is 13 residues. Here the CDR3 reads CASKRTDSYEQYF. DNA of the CDR3: TGTGCCAGCAAACGGACAGATTCCTACGAGCAGTACTTC.

In its sample, this clonotype was seen a few times. The gene calls are TRBV11-2 and TRBJ2-3; 7 nucleotides match TRBD1. The CDR3 extends over 15 amino acids. Germline V gene data show CDR1 as SGHAT and CDR2 as FQNNGV. J was trimmed by 1 base and V by 5 bases; bases with no gene match: 6. Written as DNA, the CDR3 is TGTGCCAGCAGCCAGGGACAGTTGGGCACAGATACGCAGTATTTT. Protein product: CASSQGQLGTDTQYF. The entire variable domain, with the rest obtained from reference TRBV11-2 and TRBJ2-3, is as follows: EAGVAQSPRYKIIEKRQSVAFWCNPISGHATLYWYQQILGQGPKLLIQFQNNGVVDDSQLPKDRFSAERLKGVDSTLKIQPAKLEDSAVYLCASSQGQLGTDTQYFGPGTRLTVL.

V gene TRBV7-8 combines with J gene TRBJ2-7; D gene ambiguous. The germline V gene encodes CDR1 SGHVS and CDR2 FQNEAQ. V gave up 0 bases and J gave up 2 bases, with 11 bases separating them. This CDR3 region has 15 residues. The CDR3 region has the DNA TGTGCCAGCAGCTTAGCCGAAGGACGGGCCTACGAGCAGTACTTC. It yields the protein CASSLAEGRAYEQYF.

V gene TRBV2 combines with J gene TRBJ1-5; 10 bases agree with TRBD1. The CDR3 is 12 amino acids. V lost 5 bases, J lost 11 bases, and 3 bases stayed unmatched. Germline V lookup: CDR1 SNHLY, CDR2 FYNNEI. The CDR3 region has the DNA TGTGCCAGCAGTCGGGACAGGGGAACCCAGCATTTT. Translating gives CASSRDRGTQHF.

This sequence joins TRBV12-3 or TRBV12-4 and TRBJ2-7, with TRBD2 as a possible D gene (6 bases). The CDR3 length is 14 residues. Trimming shortened V by 6 bases and J by 3 bases, and 15 bases separated the two germline ends. CDR3 loop: CASSLRGASYEQYF. The CDR3 coding sequence is TGTGCCAGCAGCCTACGCGGGGCGAGCTACGAGCAGTACTTC.

The rearrangement joins TRBV12-3 or TRBV12-4 to TRBJ2-3; D unclear. This CDR3 region has 13 residues. V lost 6 bases, J lost 4 bases, and 11 bases lay in between. CDR3 in amino acids: CASRPNPADTQYF. The CDR3, as DNA: TGTGCCAGCAGGCCCAACCCGGCAGATACGCAGTATTTT.

In this sample, this clonotype turned up a few times. The chain combines TRBV7-4 with TRBJ2-7; 8 bases are a match to TRBD2. There are 16 residues in the CDR3. After removal of 1 base from V and 5 bases from J, the junction contained 10 bases not matched to a gene. CDR1 and CDR2 (germline): SGHVT, SQSDAQ. The CDR3: CASSLGYGAGGDEQYF. The CDR3 DNA is TGTGCCAGCAGCTTAGGTTATGGTGCGGGAGGCGACGAGCAGTACTTC.

The J gene is TRBJ2-2, the V gene TRBV7-4, with TRBD2 matching over 8 bases. This CDR3 comprises 18 residues. The V segment lost 3 bases and the J segment 1 base; nucleotides outside the gene matches: 10. The germline V gene has CDR1 SGHVT and CDR2 SQSDAQ. In DNA, the CDR3 is TGTGCCAGCAGCTTTGGGGGTCGGCTAGCGGGGAACACCGGGGAGCTGTTTTTT. Protein: CASSFGGRLAGNTGELFF. Full variable domain (outside the CDR3, taken from reference TRBV7-4 and TRBJ2-2): GAGVSQSPRYKVAKRGRDVALRCDSISGHVTLYWYRQTLGQGSEVLTYSQSDAQRDKSGRPSGRFSAERPERSVSTLKIQRTEQGDSAVYLCASSFGGRLAGNTGELFFGEGSRLTVL.

The rearrangement joins TRBV7-2 to TRBJ2-4, with TRBD2 as a possible D gene (6 bases). V lost 3 bases and J lost 10, with 10 bases in between. The CDR3 length is 12 residues. Germline CDR1 is SGHTA and CDR2 is FQGNSA. The CDR3: CASSLDGGIQYF. The CDR3 nucleotides are TGTGCCAGCAGCTTGGACGGGGGAATTCAGTACTTC.

The rearrangement uses TRBV12-3 or TRBV12-4 and TRBJ1-1; no clear D gene. The CDR3 has 11 amino acids. Trimming shortened V by 4 bases and J by 11 bases, and 11 bases separated the two germline ends. CDR3 in DNA: TGTGCCAGCAGTTCCCGGGGTGCCGCTTTCTTT. This codes for CASSSRGAAFF.

This clonotype has at least ten counts. V and J are TRBV7-2 and TRBJ2-1; 13 bases are a match to TRBD2. Germline CDR1 reads SGHTA; CDR2 reads FQGNSA. The junction had 12 bases not matched to a gene; V was cut back by 6 bases and J by 4 bases. CDR3 length: 18 residues. CDR3 nucleotides: TGTGCCAGCAGAACGGGACAGAGGACTAGCGGGGGATACAATGAGCAGTTCTTC. As protein: CASRTGQRTSGGYNEQFF.

This clonotype was counted once. The J gene is TRBJ1-4, the V gene TRBV27; 7 bases match TRBD1. Germline V gene sequence: CDR1 MNHEY, CDR2 SMNVEV (reference sequence). The CDR3 spans 17 residues. The J segment lost 3 bases and the V segment lost 5 bases, leaving 12 bases of the junction unmatched. In nucleotides, the CDR3 is TGTGCCAGCAGTCCGTTTCGAGGGGGCGGCTCTAATGAAAAACTGTTTTTT. This sequence encodes CASSPFRGGGSNEKLFF.

The chain combines TRBV18 with TRBJ2-2, with a possible D match to TRBD2 (6 bases). CDR1 and CDR2 (germline): KGHSH, LQKENI. With 5 bases removed from V and 1 base from J, the gap between germline ends came to 11 bases. CDR3 length equals 15 residues. CDR3 coding DNA: TGTGCCAGCTCATCCGACGGGGGGAACACCGGGGAGCTGTTTTTT. Translating it yields CASSSDGGNTGELFF.

J is TRBJ2-3 and V is TRBV7-2; D not certain. This CDR3 region has 13 residues. Germline V gene lookup returns CDR1 SGHTA and CDR2 FQGNSA. Trimming cost V 1 base and J 4 bases, with 6 bases left between them. The DNA for the CDR3 is TGTGCCAGCAGCTTAGTAGACTCAGATACGCAGTATTTT. Translated: CASSLVDSDTQYF.

This clonotype was picked up a small number of times. The CDR3 region is CSARTGGGGFFNEQFF. Here the CDR3 DNA reads TGCAGTGCCCGAACGGGGGGCGGGGGGTTTTTCAATGAGCAGTTCTTC. This chain uses TRBV20-1 with TRBJ2-1; 8 nucleotides align to TRBD2. The CDR3 is made up of 16 amino acids. The germline CDR1 and CDR2 sequences are DFQATT and SNEGSKA (reference sequence). J gave up 6 bases and V 6 bases, and 16 bases lay outside the gene matches.

This clonotype was seen a handful of times. This chain's CDR3 is CASRTSGVYNEQFF. As DNA, the CDR3 is TGTGCCAGCCGAACTAGCGGGGTATACAATGAGCAGTTCTTC. V gene TRBV6-2 or TRBV6-3 combines with J gene TRBJ2-1, with 10 nucleotides matching TRBD2. Unmatched junction bases numbered 5, after V lost 8 bases and J lost 4 bases. The CDR3 has 14 amino acids. Germline lookup yields CDR1 MNHEY and CDR2 SVGEGT.

V gene TRBV6-8 combines with J gene TRBJ2-1; TRBD2 matches 7 bases. CDR1 MNHGY and CDR2 SAAAGT come from the germline V gene. V lost 6 bases and J lost 7; bases outside the gene matches: 18. This CDR3 region has 17 residues. CDR3 sequence: CASSLRRDYLGWNEQFF. CDR3 DNA: TGTGCCAGCAGCTTACGGCGGGACTACCTTGGGTGGAATGAGCAGTTCTTC.

There are a few counts of this clonotype. This chain links TRBV19 with TRBJ1-1; tentatively, D is TRBD1 (5 bases). The V end was cut by 5 bases, the J end by 6 bases, with 13 bases between. The CDR3 extends over 13 amino acids. CDR1 is LNHDA, CDR2 SQIVND, per germline (reference sequence). Here the CDR3 DNA reads TGTGCCAGTAGTCCTATCGGGGGGGCTGAAGCTTTCTTT. Protein product: CASSPIGGAEAFF.